This TCR beta chain emerged from a study of blood T cell repertoires in COVID-19. Using immunoSEQ multiplex PCR, the repertoire was profiled, and TCRdb retains in-frame clones only, with some absent. Of 90,000 to 120,000 clones detected, approximately 90% appear once; the ten largest clones hold approximately 1.3%. Germline assignment: CDR1 LNHNV and CDR2 YYDKDF (reference sequence). The length of the CDR3 is 13 residues. With V trimmed by 3 bases and J by 10 bases, 0 bases remained unmatched. This clonotype was obtained from a young woman with acute or convalescent COVID-19. The chain joins TRBV15 to TRBJ2-1, with TRBD2 matching over 13 bases. The sequenced sample consisted of peripheral blood. This CDR3 reads CATSRTSGREQFF. The CDR3 DNA reads as TGTGCCACCAGCAGGACTAGCGGGAGGGAGCAGTTCTTC.